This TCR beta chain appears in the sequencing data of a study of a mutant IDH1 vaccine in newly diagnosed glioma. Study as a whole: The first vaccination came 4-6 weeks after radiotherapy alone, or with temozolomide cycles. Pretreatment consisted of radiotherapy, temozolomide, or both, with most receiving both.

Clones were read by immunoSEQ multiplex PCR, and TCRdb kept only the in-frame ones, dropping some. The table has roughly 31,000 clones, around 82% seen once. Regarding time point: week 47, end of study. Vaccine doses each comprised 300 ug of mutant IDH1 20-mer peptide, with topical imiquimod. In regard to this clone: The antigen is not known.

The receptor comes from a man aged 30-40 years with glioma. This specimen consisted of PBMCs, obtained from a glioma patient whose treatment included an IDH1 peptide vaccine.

The CDR3 region is CASSPETSGLYETQYF. The CDR3 coding sequence is TGTGCCAGCAGCCCGGAAACTAGCGGGCTATATGAGACCCAGTACTTC. The gene calls are TRBV7-9 and TRBJ2-5; 9 bases map to TRBD2. This CDR3 has 16 residues. Losses at the gene ends were 5 bases for V and 5 bases for J; bases not matched to a gene: 12. Germline CDR1 is SEHNR and CDR2 is FQNEAQ (reference sequence).